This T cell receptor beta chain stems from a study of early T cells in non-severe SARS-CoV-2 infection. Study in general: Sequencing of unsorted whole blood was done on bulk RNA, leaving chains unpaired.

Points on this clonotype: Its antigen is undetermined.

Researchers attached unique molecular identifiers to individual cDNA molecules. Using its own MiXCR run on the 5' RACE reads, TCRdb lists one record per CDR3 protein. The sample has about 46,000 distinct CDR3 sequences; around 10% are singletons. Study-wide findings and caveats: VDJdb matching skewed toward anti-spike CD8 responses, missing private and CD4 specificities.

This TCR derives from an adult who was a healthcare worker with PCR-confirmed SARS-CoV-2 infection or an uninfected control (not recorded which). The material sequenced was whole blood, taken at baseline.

CDR3 nucleotides: TGCAGTGCTAGGGTGGCGGGAGGGCTCACAGATACGCAGTATTTT. It codes for CSARVAGGLTDTQYF. The chain employs TRBV20-1 and TRBJ2-3; 9 bases match TRBD2. This CDR3 contains 15 residues. J lost 2 bases, V lost 3 bases, and 6 bases had no gene match. In germline, CDR1 is DFQATT, CDR2 SNEGSKA (reference sequence).